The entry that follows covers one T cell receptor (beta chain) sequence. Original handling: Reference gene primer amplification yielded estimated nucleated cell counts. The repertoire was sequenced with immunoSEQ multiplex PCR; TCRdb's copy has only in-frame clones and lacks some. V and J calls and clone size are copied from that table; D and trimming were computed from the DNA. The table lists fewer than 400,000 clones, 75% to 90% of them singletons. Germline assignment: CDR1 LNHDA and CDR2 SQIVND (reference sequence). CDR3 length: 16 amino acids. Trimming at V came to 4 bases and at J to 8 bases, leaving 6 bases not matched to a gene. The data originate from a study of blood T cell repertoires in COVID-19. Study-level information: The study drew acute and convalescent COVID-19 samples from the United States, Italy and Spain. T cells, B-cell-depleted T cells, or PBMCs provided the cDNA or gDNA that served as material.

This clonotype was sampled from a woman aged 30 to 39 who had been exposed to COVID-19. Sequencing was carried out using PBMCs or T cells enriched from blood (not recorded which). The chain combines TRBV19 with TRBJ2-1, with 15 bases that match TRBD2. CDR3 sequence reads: CASSTRTSGRAYEQFF. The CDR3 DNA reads TGTGCCAGTAGTACCCGGACTAGCGGGAGGGCCTATGAGCAGTTCTTC.